This T cell receptor (beta chain) appears in the sequencing data of a study of blood T cell repertoires in COVID-19. Study background: Sites in the United States, Italy and Spain provided acute and convalescent COVID-19 samples. T cells, B-cell-depleted T cells, or PBMCs provided the cDNA or gDNA that served as material.

Methods used by the authors: Amplifying reference gene primers gave estimates of nucleated cell counts. TCRdb's table, derived via immunoSEQ multiplex PCR, lists solely in-frame clones and lacks some. D and trimming come from the DNA, and the V and J calls and clone size come from that table. Among tens of thousands of clones listed, more than 80% were seen once. The CDR3 totals 16 residues. Trimming removed 1 base from V and 0 bases from J; junction bases left unmatched: 5. CDR1 and CDR2 from the germline V gene are SGHAT and FQNNGV. This TCR was recovered from a human donor in a cohort sampled during active COVID-19. The material sequenced was peripheral blood. The chain carries TRBV11-2 and TRBJ1-1; TRBD1 aligns across 7 bases. CDR3 nucleotides: TGTGCCAGCAGCTTAGTCCCGGGGACAGTGAACACTGAAGCTTTCTTT. Encoded protein: CASSLVPGTVNTEAFF.